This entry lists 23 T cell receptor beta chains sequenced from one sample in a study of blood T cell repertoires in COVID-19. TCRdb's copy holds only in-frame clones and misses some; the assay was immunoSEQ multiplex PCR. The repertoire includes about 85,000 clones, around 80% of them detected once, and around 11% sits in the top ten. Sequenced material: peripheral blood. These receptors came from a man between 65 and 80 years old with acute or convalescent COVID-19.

This chain's CDR3 is CASSLLTGTGGANVLTF. In DNA, the CDR3 is TGTGCCAGCAGCTTACTAACCGGTACAGGTGGGGCCAACGTCCTGACTTTC. V usage is TRBV7-9 and J usage is TRBJ2-6, with D perhaps TRBD1 (5 bases). The germline CDR1 and CDR2 sequences are SEHNR and FQNEAQ (reference sequence). V lost 2 bases and J lost 3, with 14 bases in between. This CDR3 is built from 17 residues.

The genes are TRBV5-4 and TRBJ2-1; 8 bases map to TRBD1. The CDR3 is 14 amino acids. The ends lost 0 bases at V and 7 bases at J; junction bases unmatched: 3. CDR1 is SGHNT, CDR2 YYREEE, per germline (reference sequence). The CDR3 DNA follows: TGTGCCAGCAGCTTGGGGACAGGGAGGAATGAGCAGTTCTTC. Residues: CASSLGTGRNEQFF.

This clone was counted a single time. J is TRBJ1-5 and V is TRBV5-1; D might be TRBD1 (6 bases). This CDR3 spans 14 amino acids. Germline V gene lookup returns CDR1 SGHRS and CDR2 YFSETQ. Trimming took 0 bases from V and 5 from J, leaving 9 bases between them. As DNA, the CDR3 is TGCGCCAGCAGCTTGGCAGGGGTTGATCAGCCCCAGCATTTT. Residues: CASSLAGVDQPQHF.

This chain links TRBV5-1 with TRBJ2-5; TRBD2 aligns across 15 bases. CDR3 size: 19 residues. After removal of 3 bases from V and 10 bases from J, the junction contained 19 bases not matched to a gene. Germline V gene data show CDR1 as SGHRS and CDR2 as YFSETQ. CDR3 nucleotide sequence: TGCGCCAGCAGCTATTATCCCGGGACTAGCGGGGGGCTGAAGAGAGGCCAGTACTTC. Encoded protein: CASSYYPGTSGGLKRGQYF.

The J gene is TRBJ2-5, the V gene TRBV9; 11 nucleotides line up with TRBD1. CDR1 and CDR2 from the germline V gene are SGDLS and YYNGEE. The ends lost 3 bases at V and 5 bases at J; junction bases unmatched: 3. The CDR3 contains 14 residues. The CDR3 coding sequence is TGTGCCAGCAGCGGGCGGACAGGGGGCGAGACCCAGTACTTC. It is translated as CASSGRTGGETQYF.

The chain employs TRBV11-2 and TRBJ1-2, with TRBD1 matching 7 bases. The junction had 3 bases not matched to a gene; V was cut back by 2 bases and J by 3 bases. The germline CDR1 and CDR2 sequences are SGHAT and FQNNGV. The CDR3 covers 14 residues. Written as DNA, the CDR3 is TGTGCCAGCAGCTTAACAGGGACAGACTATGGCTACACCTTC. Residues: CASSLTGTDYGYTF. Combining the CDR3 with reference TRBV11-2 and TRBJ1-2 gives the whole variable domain EAGVAQSPRYKIIEKRQSVAFWCNPISGHATLYWYQQILGQGPKLLIQFQNNGVVDDSQLPKDRFSAERLKGVDSTLKIQPAKLEDSAVYLCASSLTGTDYGYTFGSGTRLTVV.

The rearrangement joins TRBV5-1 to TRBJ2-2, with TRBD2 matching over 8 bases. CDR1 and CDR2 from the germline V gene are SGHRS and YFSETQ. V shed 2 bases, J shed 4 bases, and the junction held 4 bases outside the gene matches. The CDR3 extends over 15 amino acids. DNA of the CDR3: TGCGCCAGCAGCTTAGCGGGGGAAACCACCGGGGAGCTGTTTTTT. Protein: CASSLAGETTGELFF.

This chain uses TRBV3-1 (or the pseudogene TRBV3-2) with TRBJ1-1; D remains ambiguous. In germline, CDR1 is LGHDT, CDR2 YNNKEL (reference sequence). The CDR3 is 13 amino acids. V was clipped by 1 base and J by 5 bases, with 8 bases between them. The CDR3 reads CASSQGAVTEAFF. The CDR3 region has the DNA TGTGCCAGCAGCCAAGGGGCCGTTACTGAAGCTTTCTTT.

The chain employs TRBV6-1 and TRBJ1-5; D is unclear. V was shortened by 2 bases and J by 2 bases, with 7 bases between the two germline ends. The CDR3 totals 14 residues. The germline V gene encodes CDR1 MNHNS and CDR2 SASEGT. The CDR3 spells CASSERLGNQPQHF. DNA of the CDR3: TGTGCCAGCAGTGAAAGACTTGGCAATCAGCCCCAGCATTTT.

CDR3 nucleotides: TGTGCCAGCAGCTTGGACGGTAGAGGGGGAGTCTACGAGCAGTACGTC. Its protein product is CASSLDGRGGVYEQYV. The chain joins TRBV5-4 to TRBJ2-7, with a possible D match to TRBD1 (6 bases). V was shortened by 0 bases and J by 3 bases, with 16 bases between the two germline ends. The length of the CDR3 is 16 residues. In germline, CDR1 is SGHNT, CDR2 YYREEE (reference sequence).

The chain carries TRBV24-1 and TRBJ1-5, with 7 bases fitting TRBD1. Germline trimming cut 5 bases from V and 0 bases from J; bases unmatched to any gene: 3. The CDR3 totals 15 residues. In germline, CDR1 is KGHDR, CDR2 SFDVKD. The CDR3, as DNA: TGTGCCACCAGTGCAGGGGGAAATAGCAATCAGCCCCAGCATTTT. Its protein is CATSAGGNSNQPQHF.

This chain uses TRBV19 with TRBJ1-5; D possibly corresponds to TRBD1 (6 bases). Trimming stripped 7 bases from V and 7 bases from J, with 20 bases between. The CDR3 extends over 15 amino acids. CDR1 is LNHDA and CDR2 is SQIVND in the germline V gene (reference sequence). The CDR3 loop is CASIQTGGPGQPQHF. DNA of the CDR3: TGTGCCAGTATCCAGACCGGGGGGCCGGGACAGCCCCAGCATTTT.

The CDR3 bases are TGTGCCAGCAGCGTAGCTGGAGTTAGCTCCTACGAGCAGTACTTC. It translates to CASSVAGVSSYEQYF. The chain combines TRBV9 with TRBJ2-7; D is ambiguous. CDR1 is SGDLS, CDR2 YYNGEE, per germline. CDR3 length: 15 residues. With 0 bases removed from V and 0 bases from J, the gap between germline ends came to 10 bases.

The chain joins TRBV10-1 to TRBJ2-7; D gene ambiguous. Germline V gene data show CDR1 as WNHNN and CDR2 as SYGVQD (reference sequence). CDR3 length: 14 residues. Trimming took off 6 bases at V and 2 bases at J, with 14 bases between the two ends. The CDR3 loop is CASSTLALPYEQYF. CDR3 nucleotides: TGCGCCAGCAGCACCTTGGCATTACCCTACGAGCAGTACTTC.

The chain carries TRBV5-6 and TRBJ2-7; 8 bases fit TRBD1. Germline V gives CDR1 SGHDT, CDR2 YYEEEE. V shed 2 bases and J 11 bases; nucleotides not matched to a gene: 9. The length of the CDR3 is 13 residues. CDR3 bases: TGTGCCAGCAGCTTAGGACAGGGTGTGTGGGAGTACTTC. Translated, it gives CASSLGQGVWEYF. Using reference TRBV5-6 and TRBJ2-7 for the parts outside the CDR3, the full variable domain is DAGVTQSPTHLIKTRGQQVTLRCSPKSGHDTVSWYQQALGQGPQFIFQYYEEEERQRGNFPDRFSGHQFPNYSSELNVNALLLGDSALYLCASSLGQGVWEYFGPGTRLTVT.

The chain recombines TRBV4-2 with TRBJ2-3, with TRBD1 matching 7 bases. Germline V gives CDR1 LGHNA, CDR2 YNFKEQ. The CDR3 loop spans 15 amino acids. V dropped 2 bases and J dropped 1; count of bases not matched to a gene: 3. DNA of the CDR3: TGTGCCAGCAGCCAAAAAGGGGGCGGCACAGATACGCAGTATTTT. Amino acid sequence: CASSQKGGGTDTQYF.

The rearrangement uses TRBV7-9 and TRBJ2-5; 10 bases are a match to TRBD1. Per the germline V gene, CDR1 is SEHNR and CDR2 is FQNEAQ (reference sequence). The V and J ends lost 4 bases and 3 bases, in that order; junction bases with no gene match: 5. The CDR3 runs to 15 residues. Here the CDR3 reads CASSSPGQGKETQYF. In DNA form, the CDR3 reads TGTGCCAGCAGCTCACCGGGACAGGGGAAAGAGACCCAGTACTTC.

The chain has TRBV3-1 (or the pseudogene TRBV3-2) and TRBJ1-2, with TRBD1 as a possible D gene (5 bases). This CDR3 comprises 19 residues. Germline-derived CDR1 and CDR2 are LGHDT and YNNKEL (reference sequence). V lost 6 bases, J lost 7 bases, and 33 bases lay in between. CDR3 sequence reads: CASRKFPSSRASSGGGYTF. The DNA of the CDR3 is TGTGCCAGCAGGAAATTTCCCTCAAGCAGGGCCTCTAGCGGTGGTGGCTACACCTTC.

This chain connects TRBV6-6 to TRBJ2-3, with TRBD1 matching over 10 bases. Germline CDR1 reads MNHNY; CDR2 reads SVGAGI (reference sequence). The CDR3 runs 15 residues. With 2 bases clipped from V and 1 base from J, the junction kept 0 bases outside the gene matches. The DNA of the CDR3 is TGTGCCAGCAGTTACGGGACAGGGGGCACAGATACGCAGTATTTT. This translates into CASSYGTGGTDTQYF.

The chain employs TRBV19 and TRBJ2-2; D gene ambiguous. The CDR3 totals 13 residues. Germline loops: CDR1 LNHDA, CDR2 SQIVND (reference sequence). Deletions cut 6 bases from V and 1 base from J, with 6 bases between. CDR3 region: CASRERNTGELFF. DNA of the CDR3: TGTGCCAGTAGGGAGAGGAACACCGGGGAGCTGTTTTTT. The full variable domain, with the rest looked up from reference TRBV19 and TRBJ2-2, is DGGITQSPKYLFRKEGQNVTLSCEQNLNHDAMYWYRQDPGQGLRLIYYSQIVNDFQKGDIAEGYSVSREKKESFPLTVTSAQKNPTAFYLCASRERNTGELFFGEGSRLTVL.

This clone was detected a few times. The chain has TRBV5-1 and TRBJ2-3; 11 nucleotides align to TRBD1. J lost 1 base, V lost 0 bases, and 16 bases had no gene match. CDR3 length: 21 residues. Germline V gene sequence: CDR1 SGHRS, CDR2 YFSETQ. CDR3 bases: TGCGCCAGCAGCTTGGGGGACAGGGGGTTTTTTGAAACTTCGGGCACAGATACGCAGTATTTT. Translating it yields CASSLGDRGFFETSGTDTQYF. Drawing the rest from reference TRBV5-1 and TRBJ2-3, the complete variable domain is KAGVTQTPRYLIKTRGQQVTLSCSPISGHRSVSWYQQTPGQGLQFLFEYFSETQRNKGNFPGRFSGRQFSNSRSEMNVSTLELGDSALYLCASSLGDRGFFETSGTDTQYFGPGTRLTVL.

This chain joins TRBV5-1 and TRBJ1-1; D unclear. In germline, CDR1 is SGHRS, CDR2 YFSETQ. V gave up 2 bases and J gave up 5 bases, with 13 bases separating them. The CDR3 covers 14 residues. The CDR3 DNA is TGCGCCAGCAGCTTTGTAGCGGAGCAGACTGAAGCTTTCTTT. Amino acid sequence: CASSFVAEQTEAFF.

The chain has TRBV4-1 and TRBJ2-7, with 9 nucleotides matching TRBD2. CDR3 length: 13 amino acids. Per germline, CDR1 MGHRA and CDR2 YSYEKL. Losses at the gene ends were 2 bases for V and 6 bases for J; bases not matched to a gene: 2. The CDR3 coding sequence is TGCGCCAGCAGCCAACTGACTAGCGGCGAGCAGTACTTC. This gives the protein CASSQLTSGEQYF.